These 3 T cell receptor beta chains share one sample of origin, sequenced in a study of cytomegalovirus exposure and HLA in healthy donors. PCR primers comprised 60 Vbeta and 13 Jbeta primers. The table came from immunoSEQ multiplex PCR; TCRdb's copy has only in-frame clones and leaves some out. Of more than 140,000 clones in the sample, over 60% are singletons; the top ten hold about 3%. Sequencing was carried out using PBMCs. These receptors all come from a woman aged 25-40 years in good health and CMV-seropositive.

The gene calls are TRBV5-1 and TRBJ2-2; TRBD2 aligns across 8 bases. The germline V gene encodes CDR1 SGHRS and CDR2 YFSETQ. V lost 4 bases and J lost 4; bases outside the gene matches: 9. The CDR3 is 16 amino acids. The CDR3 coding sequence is TGCGCCAGCAGCCATCGGGCGGGAGGTATCACCGGGGAGCTGTTTTTT. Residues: CASSHRAGGITGELFF.

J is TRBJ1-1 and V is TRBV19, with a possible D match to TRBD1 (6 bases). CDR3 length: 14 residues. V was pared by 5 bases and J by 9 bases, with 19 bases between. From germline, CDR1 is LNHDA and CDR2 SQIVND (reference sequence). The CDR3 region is CASSSLDSPIQAFF. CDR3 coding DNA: TGTGCCAGTAGTTCACTGGACAGCCCAATACAAGCTTTCTTT.

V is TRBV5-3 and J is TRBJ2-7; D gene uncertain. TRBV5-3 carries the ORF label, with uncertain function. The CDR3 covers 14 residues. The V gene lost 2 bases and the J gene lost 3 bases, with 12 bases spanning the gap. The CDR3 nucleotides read TGTGCCAGAAGCTTAGTCTCGGTAGACTACGAGCAGTACTTC. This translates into CARSLVSVDYEQYF.